This T cell receptor (beta chain) appears in the sequencing data of a study of regulatory T cells in long-lasting Graves disease. Findings and caveats of the study: Relative to new patients (around 1,000), persistent patients exhibited greater sharing of public clonotypes (about 2,700). Newly diagnosed patients had higher TCR diversity than persistent Graves' patients did. The sample size was small, and this may have reduced accuracy.

The table lists this clonotype with many counts. Its specificity is not known. Indicated time point: newly diagnosed GD, antithyroid drugs for less than 3 months. Scientists built the TCR library using RNA that was extracted from PBMCs. This CDR3 spans 14 amino acids. Germline V gene data show CDR1 as GTSNPN and CDR2 as SVGIG (reference sequence). The V and J ends lost 3 bases and 2 bases respectively, with 11 bases between them. Through Arm-PCR of CDR3 regions and iRepertoire HTBI primers, TCR beta libraries were built. Each CDR3 protein is one row after TCRdb ran MiXCR on the multiplex PCR reads. The sample includes 250,000 to 400,000 distinct CDR3 sequences, 18% of them seen just once.

The receptor's source is a female donor with Graves disease. V is TRBV30 and J is TRBJ1-3; D remains unclear. Sequenced material: peripheral blood mononuclear cells (PBMCs), taken at new diagnosis, from a patient treated with antithyroid drugs. The CDR3 is CAWRAPGTGNTIYF. The CDR3 coding sequence is TGTGCCTGGAGGGCTCCGGGGACTGGAAACACCATATATTTT. Using reference TRBV30 and TRBJ1-3 for the parts outside the CDR3, the full variable domain is SQTIHQWPATLVQPVGSPLSLECTVEGTSNPNLYWYRQAAGRGLQLLFYSVGIGQISSEVPQNLSASRPQDRQFILSSKKLLLSDSGFYLCAWRAPGTGNTIYFGEGSWLTVV.